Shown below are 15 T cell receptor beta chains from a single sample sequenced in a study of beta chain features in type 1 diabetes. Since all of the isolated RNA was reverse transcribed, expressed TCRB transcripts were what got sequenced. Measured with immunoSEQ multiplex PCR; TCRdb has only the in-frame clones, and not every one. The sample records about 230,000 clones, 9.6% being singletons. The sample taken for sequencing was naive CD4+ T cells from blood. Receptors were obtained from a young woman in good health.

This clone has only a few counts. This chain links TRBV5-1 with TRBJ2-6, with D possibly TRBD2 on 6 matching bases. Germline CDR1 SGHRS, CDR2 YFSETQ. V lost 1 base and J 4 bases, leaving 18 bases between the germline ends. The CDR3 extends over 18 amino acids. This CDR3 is CASSLQLGLPKGANVLTF. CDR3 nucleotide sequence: TGCGCCAGCAGCTTGCAGTTGGGACTGCCTAAGGGGGCCAACGTCCTGACTTTC.

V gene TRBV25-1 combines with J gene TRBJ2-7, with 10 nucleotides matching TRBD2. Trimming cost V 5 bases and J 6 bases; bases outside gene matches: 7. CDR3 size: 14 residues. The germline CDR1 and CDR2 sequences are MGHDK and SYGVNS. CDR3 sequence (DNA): TGTGCCAGCAGTCCGCTAGCGGGAGCTGGCGAGCAGTACTTC. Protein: CASSPLAGAGEQYF.

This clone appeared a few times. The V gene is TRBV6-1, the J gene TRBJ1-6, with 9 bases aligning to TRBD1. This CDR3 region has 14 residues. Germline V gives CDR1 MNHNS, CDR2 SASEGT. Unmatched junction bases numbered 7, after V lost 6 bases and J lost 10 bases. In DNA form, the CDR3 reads TGTGCCAGCAGGGGGACAGGGTTTGAATCACCCCTCCACTTT. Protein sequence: CASRGTGFESPLHF.

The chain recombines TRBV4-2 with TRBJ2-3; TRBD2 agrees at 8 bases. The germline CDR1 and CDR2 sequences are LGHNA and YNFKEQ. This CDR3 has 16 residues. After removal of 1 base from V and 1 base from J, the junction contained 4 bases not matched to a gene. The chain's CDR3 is CASSQVTSGRTDTQYF. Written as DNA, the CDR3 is TGTGCCAGCAGCCAAGTAACTAGCGGTCGCACAGATACGCAGTATTTT.

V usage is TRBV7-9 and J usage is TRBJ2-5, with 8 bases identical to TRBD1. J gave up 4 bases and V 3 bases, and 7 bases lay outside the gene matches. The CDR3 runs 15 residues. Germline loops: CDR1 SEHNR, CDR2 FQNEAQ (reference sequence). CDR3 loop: CASSFLQGDVETQYF. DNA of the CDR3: TGTGCCAGCAGCTTTTTACAGGGGGATGTAGAGACCCAGTACTTC.

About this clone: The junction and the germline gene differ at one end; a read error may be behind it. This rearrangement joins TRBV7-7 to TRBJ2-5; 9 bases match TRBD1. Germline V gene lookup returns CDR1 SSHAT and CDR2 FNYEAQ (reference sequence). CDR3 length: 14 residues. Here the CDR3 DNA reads TGTGCTAGCAGCTCGGACAGGGGCCAAGAGACCCAGTACTTC. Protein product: CASSSDRGQETQYF.

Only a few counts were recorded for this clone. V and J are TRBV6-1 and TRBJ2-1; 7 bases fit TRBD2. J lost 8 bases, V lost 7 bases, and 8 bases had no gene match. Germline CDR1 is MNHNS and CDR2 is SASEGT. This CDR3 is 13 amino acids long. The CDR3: CASTARERYEQFF. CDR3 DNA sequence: TGTGCCAGCACGGCGCGGGAGAGATATGAGCAGTTCTTC.

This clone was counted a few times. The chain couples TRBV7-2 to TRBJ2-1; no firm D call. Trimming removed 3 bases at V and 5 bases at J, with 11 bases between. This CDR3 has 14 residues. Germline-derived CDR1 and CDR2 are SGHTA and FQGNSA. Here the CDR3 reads CASSFQNGDNEQFF. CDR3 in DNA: TGTGCCAGCAGCTTCCAAAACGGAGACAATGAGCAGTTCTTC.

CDR3 sequence reads: CASSSDRLSTDTQYF. As DNA, the CDR3 is TGCGCCAGCAGCTCGGACAGGCTTAGCACAGATACGCAGTATTTT. This chain links TRBV5-1 with TRBJ2-3, with 7 bases fitting TRBD1. The CDR3 length is 15 residues. With V trimmed by 3 bases and J by 0 bases, 4 bases remained unmatched. Germline V CDR1 and CDR2: SGHRS, YFSETQ.

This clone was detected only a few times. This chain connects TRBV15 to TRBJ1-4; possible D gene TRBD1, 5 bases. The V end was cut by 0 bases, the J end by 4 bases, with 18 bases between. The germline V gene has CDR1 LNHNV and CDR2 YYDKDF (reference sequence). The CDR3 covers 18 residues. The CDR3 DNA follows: TGTGCCACCAGCAGAGATAAGCGCTGGGGGGACCTTAATGAAAAACTGTTTTTT. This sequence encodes CATSRDKRWGDLNEKLFF.

The CDR3 coding sequence is TGTGCCAGCAGCCAAGAAGCGGGAGCTGGAGATACGCAGTATTTT. This gives the protein CASSQEAGAGDTQYF. The chain recombines TRBV4-2 with TRBJ2-3, with 8 nucleotides matching TRBD2. This CDR3 comprises 15 residues. Germline V gene lookup returns CDR1 LGHNA and CDR2 YNFKEQ. V trimming: 0 bases; J trimming: 5 bases; junction bases outside the gene matches: 4.

The CDR3 loop is CASSKDGFREQYF. The CDR3 region has the DNA TGCGCCAGCAGTAAGGACGGGTTTAGGGAGCAGTACTTC. The rearrangement links TRBV5-1 to TRBJ2-5; D may be TRBD2 (5 bases). The V and J ends lost 5 bases and 11 bases respectively, with 19 bases between them. The CDR3 spans 13 residues. Germline loops: CDR1 SGHRS, CDR2 YFSETQ.

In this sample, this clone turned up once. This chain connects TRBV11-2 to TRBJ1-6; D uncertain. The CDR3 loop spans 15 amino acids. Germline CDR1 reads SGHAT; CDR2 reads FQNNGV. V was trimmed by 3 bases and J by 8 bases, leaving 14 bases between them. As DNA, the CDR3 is TGTGCCAGCAGCTTTTCCGCGGGCCCATATTCACCCCTCCACTTT. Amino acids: CASSFSAGPYSPLHF. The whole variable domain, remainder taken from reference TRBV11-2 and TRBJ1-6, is EAGVAQSPRYKIIEKRQSVAFWCNPISGHATLYWYQQILGQGPKLLIQFQNNGVVDDSQLPKDRFSAERLKGVDSTLKIQPAKLEDSAVYLCASSFSAGPYSPLHFGNGTRLTVT.

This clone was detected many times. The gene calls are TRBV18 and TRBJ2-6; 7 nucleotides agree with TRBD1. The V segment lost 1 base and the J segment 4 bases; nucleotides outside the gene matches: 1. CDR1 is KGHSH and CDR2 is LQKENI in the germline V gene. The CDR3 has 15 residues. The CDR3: CASSPQGAGANVLTF. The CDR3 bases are TGTGCCAGCTCACCACAGGGGGCCGGGGCCAACGTCCTGACTTTC.

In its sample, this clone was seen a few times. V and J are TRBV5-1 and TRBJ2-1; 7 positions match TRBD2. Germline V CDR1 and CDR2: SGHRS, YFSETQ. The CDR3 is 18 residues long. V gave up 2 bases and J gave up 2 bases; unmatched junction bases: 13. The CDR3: CASSLPHSTGTTYNEQFF. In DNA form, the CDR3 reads TGCGCCAGCAGCTTACCGCATTCGACCGGGACTACCTACAATGAGCAGTTCTTC.